What follows are 21 T cell receptor beta chains derived from one specimen sequenced in a study of shared clonotypes between healthy human individuals. TCRdb keeps only in-frame clones here, not all; method: immunoSEQ multiplex PCR. The data hold over a million clones, with about 96% observed a single time. What was sequenced was naive CD4+ T cells sorted from blood. The sample's subset: CD45RA+ positively selected. The receptors derive from a man aged 25 to 40 in good health.

The chain links TRBV18 to TRBJ2-1, with 7 positions matching TRBD1. The CDR3 is 16 residues long. V lost 5 bases, J lost 1 base, and 8 bases stayed unmatched. CDR1 and CDR2 from the germline V gene are KGHSH and LQKENI. The CDR3 loop is CASSYRGTDSYNEQFF. In DNA, the CDR3 is TGTGCCAGCTCATACAGGGGAACCGATTCCTACAATGAGCAGTTCTTC.

The V call is TRBV14, the J call TRBJ2-1, with D tentatively TRBD2 (5 bases). The CDR3 has 14 residues. Trimming pared 1 base from V and 9 bases from J, leaving 13 bases between. Germline CDR1 is SGHDN and CDR2 is FVKESK. CDR3 loop: CASSQVRGKTEQFF. The CDR3 region has the DNA TGTGCCAGCAGCCAAGTCCGGGGTAAGACTGAGCAGTTCTTC.

This chain links TRBV29-1 with TRBJ1-1; possibly TRBD1 for D (6 bases). This CDR3 is 14 amino acids long. Germline CDR1 is SQVTM and CDR2 is ANQGSEA. V was clipped by 1 base and J by 4 bases, with 13 bases between them. Here the CDR3 DNA reads TGCAGCGTTGAAGGGGCGGCGGGGGCCACTGAAGCTTTCTTT. Translated, it gives CSVEGAAGATEAFF. The entire variable domain, with the rest obtained from reference TRBV29-1 and TRBJ1-1, is as follows: SAVISQKPSRDICQRGTSLTIQCQVDSQVTMMFWYRQQPGQSLTLIATANQGSEATYESGFVIDKFPISRPNLTFSTLTVSNMSPEDSSIYLCSVEGAAGATEAFFGQGTRLTVV.

The V and J genes are TRBV11-3 and TRBJ2-3; 8 bases match TRBD1. From germline, CDR1 is SGHNT and CDR2 YENEEA. V was pared by 5 bases and J by 4 bases, with 14 bases of the junction left unmatched. The CDR3 contains 17 residues. The CDR3 spells CASSMKTGTGIADTQYF. CDR3 in DNA: TGTGCCAGCAGCATGAAGACCGGGACAGGTATCGCAGATACGCAGTATTTT.

The rearrangement joins TRBV29-1 to TRBJ1-1, with D perhaps matching TRBD1 (5 bases). CDR1 is SQVTM and CDR2 is ANQGSEA in the germline V gene. V shed 7 bases and J shed 5 bases, with 17 bases lying between them. The CDR3 is 13 amino acids. CDR3 protein: CSGGDRPGTEAFF. The CDR3 DNA is TGCAGCGGGGGAGACAGACCGGGAACTGAAGCTTTCTTT.

The chain links TRBV10-3 to TRBJ2-2, with D hard to call. In germline, CDR1 is ENHRY, CDR2 SYGVKD. V was pared by 9 bases and J by 8 bases, with 4 bases between. The CDR3 runs 9 residues. The CDR3 sequence is CAIRGELFF. The DNA of the CDR3 is TGTGCCATACGAGGGGAGCTGTTTTTT.

This chain uses TRBV27 with TRBJ1-5; TRBD1 agrees at 8 bases. The J segment lost 5 bases and the V segment lost 4 bases, leaving 7 bases of the junction unmatched. From germline, CDR1 is MNHEY and CDR2 SMNVEV (reference sequence). The CDR3 is 15 amino acids. CDR3 residues: CASSSNTGGYQPQHF. DNA of the CDR3: TGTGCCAGCAGTTCGAATACAGGGGGATATCAGCCCCAGCATTTT.

This chain uses TRBV5-1 with TRBJ2-7; 7 nucleotides align to TRBD1. Germline CDR1 and CDR2: SGHRS and YFSETQ. The CDR3 loop spans 13 amino acids. V was clipped by 2 bases and J by 4 bases; unmatched bases: 3. As DNA, the CDR3 is TGCGCCAGCAGCTTTCAGGGGGATTACGAGCAGTACTTC. The encoded protein is CASSFQGDYEQYF.

This chain links TRBV6-5 with TRBJ2-7; D ambiguous. There are 16 residues in the CDR3. V gave up 0 bases and J gave up 0 bases, with 12 bases separating them. In germline, CDR1 is MNHEY, CDR2 SVGAGI. The CDR3 loop is CASSYSRFSSSYEQYF. The CDR3 nucleotides are TGTGCCAGCAGTTACTCGAGATTTTCAAGCTCCTACGAGCAGTACTTC.

The genes are TRBV10-3 and TRBJ2-1; D is perhaps TRBD1 (6 bases). V was cut by 6 bases and J by 3 bases, with 9 bases left in between. The CDR3 covers 13 residues. Germline V gene data show CDR1 as ENHRY and CDR2 as SYGVKD. The CDR3 nucleotides read TGTGCCATCAGAGGACAGAGCTACAATGAGCAGTTCTTC. Its translation: CAIRGQSYNEQFF.

The chain joins TRBV7-2 to TRBJ2-7; D gene ambiguous. V was trimmed by 1 base and J by 4 bases, leaving 11 bases between them. CDR1 SGHTA and CDR2 FQGNSA come from the germline V gene. The CDR3 runs 14 residues. CDR3 amino acids: CASSLVAFRYEQYF. The CDR3 region has the DNA TGTGCCAGCAGCTTAGTGGCCTTCAGGTACGAGCAGTACTTC.

The chain combines TRBV6-4 with TRBJ2-1; weak D call: TRBD2 (6 bases). The V end lost 4 bases, the J end lost 1 base, and 17 bases lay between the germline ends. This CDR3 comprises 17 residues. Germline V gene lookup returns CDR1 MRHNA and CDR2 SNTAGT. CDR3 nucleotides: TGTGCCAGCAGTGTGCTTATCGGGAGTAGATCCTACAATGAGCAGTTCTTC. Residues: CASSVLIGSRSYNEQFF.

This chain joins TRBV6-1 and TRBJ2-1; TRBD2 matches 12 bases. The junction had 9 bases not matched to a gene; V was cut back by 3 bases and J by 9 bases. The germline gives CDR1 MNHNS, CDR2 SASEGT. The CDR3 is 16 residues long. CDR3 sequence: CASSDILAGGPLEQFF. The DNA for the CDR3 is TGTGCCAGCAGTGACATTCTAGCGGGAGGGCCTCTTGAGCAGTTCTTC.

The chain carries TRBV4-1 and TRBJ2-7; 12 nucleotides line up with TRBD2. The V segment lost 10 bases and the J segment 2 bases; nucleotides outside the gene matches: 15. The CDR3 spans 17 residues. Germline V lookup: CDR1 MGHRA, CDR2 YSYEKL. The CDR3: CATTLRLAGVVAYEQYF. The DNA for the CDR3 is TGCGCCACCACACTTAGACTAGCGGGAGTCGTAGCCTACGAGCAGTACTTC.

The V call is TRBV28, the J call TRBJ2-7, with 8 bases fitting TRBD2. J was trimmed by 6 bases and V by 6 bases; bases with no gene match: 7. The CDR3 is 13 amino acids. CDR1 is MDHEN, CDR2 SYDVKM, per germline. The CDR3 nucleotides are TGTGCCAGCAGCTCGGGGGGGCCCCGCGAGCAGTACTTC. Translating gives CASSSGGPREQYF.

The genes are TRBV4-1 and TRBJ2-1; D might be TRBD2 (5 bases). The CDR3 has 16 amino acids. Trimming cost V 3 bases and J 6 bases, with 18 bases left between them. Germline CDR1 and CDR2: MGHRA and YSYEKL. The CDR3 loop reads CASSHLPGPTSNEQFF. The CDR3, as DNA: TGCGCCAGCAGCCACCTACCGGGCCCTACTAGCAATGAGCAGTTCTTC.

This rearrangement joins TRBV2 to TRBJ2-3; D unclear. This CDR3 is built from 12 residues. Between the trimmed V and J ends, which lost 5 bases and 8 bases, there was a span of 11 bases. CDR1 is SNHLY and CDR2 is FYNNEI in the germline V gene. CDR3 sequence (DNA): TGTGCCAGCAGTCCCGCTATGGGTACGCAGTATTTT. This encodes CASSPAMGTQYF.

This chain uses TRBV10-1 with TRBJ2-3, with 12 bases matching TRBD2. From germline, CDR1 is WNHNN and CDR2 SYGVQD (reference sequence). This CDR3 has 17 residues. The ends lost 2 bases at V and 3 bases at J; junction bases unmatched: 6. The DNA for the CDR3 is TGCGCCAGCAGTGAGGCTAGCGGGAGGGGAATGACAGATACGCAGTATTTT. Encoded protein: CASSEASGRGMTDTQYF.

This clone showed up just once. The chain has TRBV6-6 and TRBJ2-1; D is unclear. Germline V lookup: CDR1 MNHNY, CDR2 SVGAGI (reference sequence). Deletions cut 1 base from V and 4 bases from J, with 2 bases between. This CDR3 comprises 12 residues. The DNA for the CDR3 is TGTGCCAGCAGTTACTTGTACAATGAGCAGTTCTTC. The encoded protein is CASSYLYNEQFF.

The rearrangement uses TRBV27 and TRBJ2-5; no definite D call. The CDR3 is made up of 13 amino acids. With 3 bases removed from V and 0 bases from J, the gap between germline ends came to 5 bases. Germline CDR1 reads MNHEY; CDR2 reads SMNVEV (reference sequence). For the CDR3, the DNA is TGTGCCAGCAGTTTTGCGTACCAAGAGACCCAGTACTTC. This translates into CASSFAYQETQYF.

In DNA, the CDR3 is TGTGCCAGTACCTTGACTTCGGGAGCATTCTACGAGCAGTACTTC. Amino acid sequence: CASTLTSGAFYEQYF. The J gene is TRBJ2-7, the V gene TRBV19; TRBD2 is a possible D gene (6 bases). Looked up from germline, CDR1 is LNHDA and CDR2 is SQIVND (reference sequence). Trimming took off 7 bases at V and 3 bases at J, with 19 bases between the two ends. This CDR3 comprises 15 residues.